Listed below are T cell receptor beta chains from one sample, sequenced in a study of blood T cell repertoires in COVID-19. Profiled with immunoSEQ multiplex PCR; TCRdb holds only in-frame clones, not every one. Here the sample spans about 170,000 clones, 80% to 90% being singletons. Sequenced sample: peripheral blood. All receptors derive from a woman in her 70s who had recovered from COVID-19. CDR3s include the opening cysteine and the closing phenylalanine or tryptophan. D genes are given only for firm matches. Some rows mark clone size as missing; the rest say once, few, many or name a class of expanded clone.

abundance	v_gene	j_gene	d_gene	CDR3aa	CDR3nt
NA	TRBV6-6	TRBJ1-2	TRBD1	CASTGGGRGTLTF	TGTGCCAGCACGGGGGGGGGCAGGGGGACCCTCACCTTC
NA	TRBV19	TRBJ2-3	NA	CASSMVGRWRDTQYF	TGTGCCAGTAGTATGGTAGGTAGGTGGAGAGATACGCAGTATTTT
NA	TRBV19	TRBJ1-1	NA	CASTPQNQNTEAFF	TGTGCCAGTACACCACAGAACCAAAACACTGAAGCTTTCTTT
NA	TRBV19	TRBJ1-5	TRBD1	CASSIQGAKQPQHF	TGTGCCAGTAGTATACAGGGGGCGAAACAGCCCCAGCATTTT
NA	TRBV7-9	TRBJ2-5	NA	CASSLAGPGGTETQYF	TGTGCCAGCAGCTTGGCCGGGCCAGGGGGGACAGAGACCCAGTACTTC
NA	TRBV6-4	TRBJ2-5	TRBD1	CASSALGGRETQYF	TGTGCCAGCAGTGCGCTAGGGGGCCGGGAGACCCAGTACTTC
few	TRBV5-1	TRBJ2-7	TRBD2	CASSLGSGGSRSYEQYF	TGCGCCAGCAGCTTGGGATCGGGAGGGTCGAGGTCCTACGAGCAGTACTTC
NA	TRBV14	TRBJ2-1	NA	CASSPWRDGSNEQFF	TGTGCCAGCAGCCCGTGGCGGGATGGGTCCAATGAGCAGTTCTTC
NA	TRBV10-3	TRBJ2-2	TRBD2	CAIKPPLAGAGTGELFF	TGTGCCATCAAACCGCCGCTAGCGGGAGCAGGGACCGGGGAGCTGTTTTTT
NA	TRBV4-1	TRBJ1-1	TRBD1	CASSPQDRRNTEAFF	TGCGCCAGCAGCCCCCAGGACAGGAGGAACACTGAAGCTTTCTTT
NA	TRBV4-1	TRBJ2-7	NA	CASSLVGGGEQYF	TGCGCCAGCAGCCTCGTGGGAGGGGGCGAGCAGTACTTC
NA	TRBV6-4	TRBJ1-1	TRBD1	CASSGRGDTEAFF	TGTGCCAGCAGTGGCAGGGGGGACACTGAAGCTTTCTTT
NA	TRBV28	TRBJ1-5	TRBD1	CASIPVQGPYQPQHF	TGTGCCAGCATCCCGGTACAGGGGCCCTATCAGCCCCAGCATTTT
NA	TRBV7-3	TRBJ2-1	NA	CASSLVQGAQFEQFF	TGTGCCAGCAGCTTGGTCCAGGGCGCACAATTTGAGCAGTTCTTC
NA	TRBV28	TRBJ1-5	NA	CASSFRAVGAFRNQPQHF	TGTGCCAGCAGTTTTCGTGCTGTTGGGGCGTTTCGCAATCAGCCCCAGCATTTT
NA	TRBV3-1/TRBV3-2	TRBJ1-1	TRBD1	CASQDRGLTEAFF	TGTGCCAGTCAGGACAGGGGGCTAACTGAAGCTTTCTTT
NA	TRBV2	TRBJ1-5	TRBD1	CASSEGWDRGRGNQPQHF	TGTGCCAGCAGTGAAGGATGGGACAGGGGTCGGGGCAATCAGCCCCAGCATTTT
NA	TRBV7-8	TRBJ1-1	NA	CASSLGQNFGAFF	TGTGCCAGCAGCTTGGGGCAAAACTTCGGCGCTTTCTTT
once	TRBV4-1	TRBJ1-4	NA	CASSQEPPGGEKLFF	TGCGCCAGCAGCCAAGAACCCCCCGGGGGTGAAAAACTGTTTTTT
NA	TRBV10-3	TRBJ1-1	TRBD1	CAITEDRVEAFF	TGTGCCATCACTGAAGACAGGGTTGAAGCTTTCTTT
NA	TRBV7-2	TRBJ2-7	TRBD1	CASSGRDRGSYEQYF	TGTGCCAGCAGCGGAAGGGACAGGGGCTCCTACGAGCAGTACTTC
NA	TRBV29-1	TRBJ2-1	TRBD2	CSVEDRASGHVDEQFF	TGCAGCGTTGAAGATCGGGCTAGCGGCCATGTCGATGAGCAGTTCTTC
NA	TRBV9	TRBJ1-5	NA	CASSATGVNQPQHF	TGTGCCAGCAGCGCGACAGGCGTCAATCAGCCCCAGCATTTT
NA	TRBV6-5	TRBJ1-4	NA	CASSPPGLNEKLFF	TGTGCCAGCAGCCCACCCGGACTCAATGAAAAACTGTTTTTT
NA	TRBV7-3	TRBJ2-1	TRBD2	CASSPQPGTTNEQFF	TGTGCCAGCAGCCCGCAACCCGGGACTACCAATGAGCAGTTCTTC
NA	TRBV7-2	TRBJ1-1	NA	CASSLARALTEAFF	TGTGCCAGCAGCTTAGCGAGGGCCTTGACTGAAGCTTTCTTT
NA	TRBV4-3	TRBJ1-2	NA	CASSQDSWRAFDGYTF	TGCGCCAGCAGCCAAGATAGTTGGAGGGCATTTGATGGCTACACCTTC
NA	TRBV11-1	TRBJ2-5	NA	CASSSGNQETQYF	TGTGCCAGCAGCTCAGGAAACCAAGAGACCCAGTACTTC
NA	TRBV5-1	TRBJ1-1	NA	CASSLAGRALEAFF	TGCGCCAGCAGCTTGGCCGGCAGGGCCCTTGAAGCTTTCTTT